This is a list of T cell receptor beta chains from one sample in a study of blood T cell repertoires in COVID-19. TCRdb keeps only in-frame clones here, not all; method: immunoSEQ multiplex PCR. Here the sample spans roughly 400,000 clones, 91% being singletons. The sequencing sample was made of PBMCs or T cells enriched from blood (not recorded which). Receptor source: a woman between 40 and 55 years old who had been exposed to COVID-19. Both conserved end residues are part of each CDR3.

j_gene | v_gene | CDR3aa
TRBJ1-2 | TRBV19 | CATGLLTGSNGYTF
TRBJ2-5 | TRBV29-1 | CSVGSLVEETQYF
TRBJ1-4 | TRBV29-1 | CSVQTGTGREKLFF
TRBJ2-2 | TRBV5-1 | CASSTGTSGPGGELFF
TRBJ2-3 | TRBV27 | CASSRRGGRGDTDTQYF
TRBJ1-5 | TRBV2 | CASRAAGTGANQPQHF
TRBJ1-6 | TRBV21-1 | CASSSPRDRGLGNSPLHF
TRBJ1-3 | TRBV7-3 | CASSREPGGGNTIYF
TRBJ2-1 | TRBV27 | CASSLVSETSGMDEQFF
TRBJ2-1 | TRBV9 | CASSVEGTSGKGEQFF
TRBJ1-3 | TRBV5-1 | CASRTGLAGNTIYF
TRBJ2-1 | TRBV5-4 | CASTSSGRGYNEQFF
TRBJ1-1 | TRBV7-3 | CASTLAPQGNTEAFF
TRBJ2-7 | TRBV14 | CASSQDTTVDEQYF
TRBJ1-2 | TRBV21-1 | CASSHWTGYNYGYTF
TRBJ1-2 | TRBV29-1 | CSVDNGYTF
TRBJ1-2 | TRBV19 | CASSPQDRAYGYTF
TRBJ1-1 | TRBV7-2 | CASTRQRNTEAFF
TRBJ2-5 | TRBV6-5 | CASIAGVVETQYF
TRBJ1-4 | TRBV2 | CASTRDRGRNEKLFF
TRBJ1-1 | TRBV7-3 | CASSLKGTGGTEAFF
TRBJ1-5 | TRBV5-1 | CASSLGLGSNQPQHF
TRBJ1-2 | TRBV2 | CASSDSGLSNYGYTF
TRBJ1-2 | TRBV5-4 | CASSLTDKTPYGYTF
TRBJ2-4 | TRBV29-1 | CSVAPGASGSRIQYF
TRBJ1-4 | TRBV6-4 | CASSPGQGNEKLFF
TRBJ1-1 | TRBV12-5 | CASGLTSGRDTEAFF
TRBJ1-5 | TRBV10-2 | CASSARQRDQPQHF